The rows below give T cell receptor beta chains drawn from one sample of a study of blood T cell repertoires in COVID-19. The assay was immunoSEQ multiplex PCR, and TCRdb's table has in-frame clones only and misses some. Here the sample spans 130,000 to 150,000 clones, around 83% being singletons. What was sequenced was peripheral blood. Receptors originate from a human donor with acute or convalescent COVID-19. The donor label of this sample is uncertain. Both conserved end residues are trimmed from each CDR3.

TRBJ1-3 | TRBV7-8 | ASSLDSGQGNTIY
TRBJ1-2 | TRBV7-8 | ASSFSGRNYGYT
TRBJ1-2 | TRBV6-6 | ASSLQGALSGYT
TRBJ1-3 | TRBV4-3 | ASSQDNLFSGNTIY
TRBJ2-6 | TRBV9 | ASSFGAGSGANVLT
TRBJ1-1 | TRBV13 | ASSSRGQGDTEAF
TRBJ2-1 | TRBV29-1 | SVEARREGNEQF
TRBJ2-2 | TRBV28 | ASSLVGLAGSTGELF
TRBJ1-1 | TRBV15 | ATSRDLRGRNTEAF
TRBJ2-7 | TRBV19 | ASSILAGPSYEQY
TRBJ2-1 | TRBV9 | ASSAQGAGAYNEQF
TRBJ2-5 | TRBV6-6 | ASSSGSQETQY
TRBJ1-6 | TRBV6-5 | ASSYSSGLEDSPLH
TRBJ2-7 | TRBV6-5 | ASILLGTGGGEQY
TRBJ2-2 | TRBV21-1 | ASSFLGGIDTGELF
TRBJ1-6 | TRBV10-3 | AISGGPTGVDNSPLH
TRBJ2-2 | TRBV4-2 | ASSQESRLAGGSTGELF
TRBJ1-4 | TRBV30 | AWSAGTTTNEKLF
TRBJ1-1 | TRBV18 | ASSPPGTVLNTEAF
TRBJ2-3 | TRBV30 | AWSAGGTDTQY
TRBJ1-3 | TRBV5-1 | ASSLGSGSSGNTIY
TRBJ1-2 | TRBV6-5 | ASSFGQGVNYGYT
TRBJ1-4 | TRBV5-6 | ASSRVTENEKLF
TRBJ2-1 | TRBV19 | ASRGGGKIYEQF